This is a list of T cell receptor beta chains from one sample in a study of blood T cell repertoires in COVID-19. Libraries were prepared by immunoSEQ multiplex PCR; TCRdb keeps only in-frame clonotypes and omits some of them. The sample lists over 150,000 clones; around 83% were seen once. The sample comprised peripheral blood. The receptors here all came from a man aged 45 to 65 with active or convalescent COVID-19. CDR3s include the opening cysteine and the closing phenylalanine or tryptophan. D genes are given only for firm matches.

D	V	J	CDR3
TRBD2	TRBV5-1	TRBJ2-3	CASSPGTSGDTQYF
TRBD2	TRBV2	TRBJ2-7	CASRDRLAVGEQYF
TRBD2	TRBV6-2/TRBV6-3	TRBJ2-3	CASSYSRIAGGTDTQYF
.	TRBV12-2	TRBJ2-2	CASRLVLFKVDGPLALGGELFF
TRBD1	TRBV5-1	TRBJ2-3	CASSFQGQSTDTQYF
TRBD2	TRBV20-1	TRBJ2-1	CSASRGTSDNEQFF
.	TRBV19	TRBJ2-3	CASSGRTVNTQYF
TRBD2	TRBV19	TRBJ2-1	CASSIGTSGGYYNEQFF
.	TRBV5-6	TRBJ1-1	CASSWKTVNTEAFF
TRBD1	TRBV7-9	TRBJ1-3	CASSWGQHSGNTIYF
TRBD1	TRBV4-3	TRBJ1-5	CASGDRVGQPQHF
.	TRBV15	TRBJ1-5	CATRSRGNQPQHF
TRBD2	TRBV5-8	TRBJ2-3	CASSSGGSGADTQYF
TRBD1	TRBV6-2/TRBV6-3	TRBJ1-2	CASSFRQGRNYGYTF
TRBD1	TRBV10-3	TRBJ2-2	CAIRDRVAGELFF
.	TRBV3-1/TRBV3-2	TRBJ1-4	CASSFRVDDEKLFF
.	TRBV6-5	TRBJ1-2	CASSLTENYGYTF
TRBD1	TRBV6-2/TRBV6-3	TRBJ1-1	CASSSGTGRGNTEAFF
.	TRBV4-3	TRBJ2-3	CASSQARGGTTDTQYF
.	TRBV7-6	TRBJ2-7	CASSSQGGYEQYF
TRBD2	TRBV4-1	TRBJ2-5	CASSHRGGGQETQYF
TRBD2	TRBV5-4	TRBJ2-5	CASSFLLAGGPPVPQETQYF
TRBD2	TRBV24-1	TRBJ2-7	CATSDGTSSRRPYEQYF
TRBD1	TRBV4-2	TRBJ2-7	CASSQGDSFNSNAYEQYF
.	TRBV7-2	TRBJ2-5	CASSLRWAANQETQYF
.	TRBV5-1	TRBJ1-5	CASSLDVNNQPQHF
.	TRBV29-1	TRBJ2-1	CSVEKGPRVNEQFF
.	TRBV5-4	TRBJ1-2	CASSYPPRDYGYTF
.	TRBV27	TRBJ1-5	CASSPSWTEYSNQPQHF
.	TRBV6-2/TRBV6-3	TRBJ1-2	CASSYSRAGAHYGYTF
.	TRBV19	TRBJ1-4	CASNGDSRTTNEKLFF
TRBD2	TRBV5-1	TRBJ2-1	CASSPAGTSGYNEQFF
TRBD1	TRBV27	TRBJ1-3	CASSLFGTGGTAGNTIYF
TRBD1	TRBV5-1	TRBJ2-3	CASSLATGVDTQYF
TRBD1	TRBV6-2/TRBV6-3	TRBJ2-7	CASSYFQDRGSHEQYF
.	TRBV7-9	TRBJ1-6	CASSLESSYNSPLHF
.	TRBV27	TRBJ1-1	CASSPYMRVSTEAFF
.	TRBV11-3	TRBJ2-2	CASSSGVGELFF
TRBD1	TRBV7-6	TRBJ2-7	CASSTNPGQGDNEQYF
.	TRBV12-2	TRBJ2-2	CASRLSGENTGELFF